Following are 19 T cell receptor beta chains from one sample sequenced in a study of T-cell memory formation after mild COVID-19. TCRdb reprocessed the 5' RACE reads with MiXCR, giving one entry per CDR3 protein. The repertoire holds around 300,000 distinct CDR3 sequences, with under 15% as singletons. The sequencing sample was made of PBMCs or a T cell subset sorted from them (not recorded which). These receptor sequences come from a man between 18 and 29 years old who had mild COVID-19 (a few samples of this study predate the infection). Cell type and time point are not known.

Only a few counts were recorded for this clonotype. The J gene is TRBJ2-3, the V gene TRBV7-3, with 7 bases identical to TRBD1. This CDR3 has 14 residues. In germline, CDR1 is SGHTA, CDR2 FQGTGA. V was clipped by 5 bases and J by 5 bases; unmatched bases: 7. The CDR3 DNA follows: TGTGCCAGCAGCACACAGACAGGGATAGATACGCAGTATTTT. Translating gives CASSTQTGIDTQYF.

As to this clonotype: At one end the junction does not follow the germline gene, possibly because of a read error. The chain links TRBV7-3 to TRBJ2-7; 8 nucleotides match TRBD1. Per the germline V gene, CDR1 is SGHTA and CDR2 is FQGTGA. The CDR3 spans 14 residues. The DNA of the CDR3 is TGTGCCAGCAGCATAACAGGGGGGTCCTACGAGCAGTACTTC. Protein product: CASSITGGSYEQYF.

The rearrangement joins TRBV7-8 to TRBJ1-2; D perhaps matches TRBD1 (5 bases). Looked up from germline, CDR1 is SGHVS and CDR2 is FQNEAQ. V lost 5 bases, J lost 5 bases, and 12 bases lay in between. The CDR3 spans 13 residues. CDR3: CASSMRGGYGYTF. The CDR3, as DNA: TGTGCCAGCAGCATGAGGGGCGGATATGGCTACACCTTC. The complete variable domain, with remaining parts taken from reference TRBV7-8 and TRBJ1-2, reads GAGVSQSPRYKVAKRGQDVALRCDPISGHVSLFWYQQALGQGPEFLTYFQNEAQLDKSGLPSDRFFAERPEGSVSTLKIQRTQQEDSAVYLCASSMRGGYGYTFGSGTRLTVV.

This clonotype was counted many times. The rearrangement links TRBV7-2 to TRBJ1-6, with D unclear. Germline CDR1 SGHTA, CDR2 FQGNSA. This CDR3 is built from 15 residues. With 5 bases removed from V and 4 bases from J, the gap between germline ends came to 12 bases. The CDR3 DNA follows: TGTGCCAGCAGCCCCCCCATGCAGTATAATTCACCCCTCCACTTT. Translation: CASSPPMQYNSPLHF. Using reference TRBV7-2 and TRBJ1-6 for the parts outside the CDR3, the full variable domain is GAGVSQSPSNKVTEKGKDVELRCDPISGHTALYWYRQSLGQGLEFLIYFQGNSAPDKSGLPSDRFSAERTGGSVSTLTIQRTQQEDSAVYLCASSPPMQYNSPLHFGNGTRLTVT.

This clonotype turned up a few times. V gene TRBV6-2 or TRBV6-3 combines with J gene TRBJ1-5; no definite D call. Germline CDR1 reads MNHEY; CDR2 reads SVGEGT. Trimming removed 2 bases at V and 3 bases at J, with 5 bases between. CDR3 length: 13 residues. The CDR3 reads CASSYISNQPQHF. In DNA form, the CDR3 reads TGTGCCAGCAGTTACATCTCCAATCAGCCCCAGCATTTT.

V usage is TRBV9 and J usage is TRBJ1-4, with 8 bases fitting TRBD1. There are 15 residues in the CDR3. Germline V gene sequence: CDR1 SGDLS, CDR2 YYNGEE. V lost 2 bases and J lost 8; bases outside the gene matches: 8. The chain's CDR3 is CASSVSTGAGEKLFF. The CDR3 coding sequence is TGTGCCAGCAGCGTCTCGACAGGGGCCGGAGAAAAACTGTTTTTT.

This clonotype was counted only a few times. The rearrangement links TRBV5-5 to TRBJ1-2; TRBD1 might be the D (5 bases). CDR1 and CDR2 (germline): SGHKS, YYEKEE (reference sequence). Trimming cost V 1 base and J 3 bases, with 7 bases left between them. The CDR3 is made up of 13 amino acids. DNA for the CDR3: TGTGCCAGCAGCTTGCAGGGCTACTATGGCTACACCTTC. Encoded protein: CASSLQGYYGYTF.

This clonotype was seen a handful of times. The chain employs TRBV20-1 and TRBJ2-2, with TRBD2 matching 9 bases. V was clipped by 5 bases and J by 6 bases; unmatched bases: 10. Germline loops: CDR1 DFQATT, CDR2 SNEGSKA (reference sequence). The CDR3 spans 15 residues. CDR3 amino acids: CSAPRVAGDPGELFF. The CDR3 nucleotides are TGCAGTGCTCCGAGGGTAGCGGGGGATCCCGGGGAGCTGTTTTTT.

This rearrangement joins TRBV7-2 to TRBJ1-3; D is unclear. Germline V gene sequence: CDR1 SGHTA, CDR2 FQGNSA. V was pared by 3 bases and J by 4 bases, with 16 bases between. This CDR3 contains 16 residues. This CDR3 is CASSLGPGQIGNTIYF. For the CDR3, the DNA is TGTGCCAGCAGCTTGGGCCCCGGGCAGATAGGAAACACCATATATTTT.

The rearrangement links TRBV28 to TRBJ2-5; no clear D. The CDR3 sequence is 13 residues long. With 6 bases removed from V and 7 bases from J, the gap between germline ends came to 15 bases. Germline V gives CDR1 MDHEN, CDR2 SYDVKM. The CDR3 coding sequence is TGTGCCAGCAGCCTTGACGGACCAGGGACCCAGTACTTC. Translating gives CASSLDGPGTQYF.

This clonotype occurred many times. CDR3 DNA: TGTGCCAGCAGTTACCCGGGACTAGCACAGACCCAGTACTTC. Translated, it gives CASSYPGLAQTQYF. J is TRBJ2-5 and V is TRBV25-1; 9 nucleotides align to TRBD2. Germline V CDR1 and CDR2: MGHDK, SYGVNS. The CDR3 contains 14 residues. The V and J ends lost 5 bases and 6 bases, in that order; junction bases with no gene match: 7.

This clonotype was counted a few times. The chain combines TRBV9 with TRBJ2-2; D ambiguous. The CDR3 loop spans 17 amino acids. The V end was cut by 1 base, the J end by 2 bases, with 15 bases between. Germline CDR1 reads SGDLS; CDR2 reads YYNGEE. The CDR3 loop is CASSVLPRSPNTGELFF. The DNA for the CDR3 is TGTGCCAGCAGCGTATTACCCAGGTCACCAAACACCGGGGAGCTGTTTTTT.

This clonotype has a count of ten or more. V gene TRBV5-1 combines with J gene TRBJ2-4; D perhaps matches TRBD2 (6 bases). V was shortened by 4 bases and J by 8 bases, with 16 bases between the two germline ends. The CDR3 sequence is 14 residues long. The V gene's germline CDR1 is SGHRS and CDR2 YFSETQ. In nucleotides, the CDR3 is TGCGCCAGCAGCCGCGGGACCCAGGTGGACATTCAGTACTTC. It translates to CASSRGTQVDIQYF.

In its sample, this clonotype was seen a few times. V and J are TRBV9 and TRBJ1-6; tentative D call: TRBD1 (6 bases). Trimming cost V 3 bases and J 0 bases, with 13 bases left between them. Per the germline V gene, CDR1 is SGDLS and CDR2 is YYNGEE. This CDR3 comprises 17 residues. CDR3 sequence reads: CASSGGGRSSYNSPLHF. CDR3 in DNA: TGTGCCAGCAGCGGAGGGGGGAGGAGCTCCTATAATTCACCCCTCCACTTT.

This chain uses TRBV18 with TRBJ1-1; maybe TRBD1 (5 bases). CDR1 and CDR2 (germline): KGHSH, LQKENI. The CDR3 spans 15 residues. V was cut by 2 bases and J by 2 bases, with 12 bases left in between. The CDR3 sequence: CASSPAAGINTEAFF. The CDR3 nucleotides are TGTGCCAGCTCACCAGCGGCAGGGATCAACACTGAAGCTTTCTTT.

This clonotype was seen at least ten times. The chain carries TRBV6-5 and TRBJ1-3, with no clear D. V gave up 6 bases and J gave up 3 bases, with 9 bases separating them. CDR3 length: 13 residues. Germline loops: CDR1 MNHEY, CDR2 SVGAGI. CDR3: CASRTESGNTIYF. For the CDR3, the DNA is TGTGCCAGCAGAACAGAGAGTGGAAACACCATATATTTT.

The chain is built from TRBV3-1 and TRBJ2-1; no definite D call. CDR1 LGHDT and CDR2 YNNKEL come from the germline V gene (reference sequence). Trimming shortened V by 1 base and J by 10 bases, and 14 bases separated the two germline ends. The CDR3 totals 14 residues. The CDR3 bases are TGTGCCAGCAGCCAAGGAATCGAGGTGCGGGAGCAGTTCTTC. It encodes CASSQGIEVREQFF.

This clonotype was observed a handful of times. The rearrangement links TRBV14 to TRBJ2-5; D perhaps matches TRBD2 (6 bases). Looked up from germline, CDR1 is SGHDN and CDR2 is FVKESK. This CDR3 is 14 amino acids long. V was cut by 4 bases and J by 5 bases, with 14 bases left in between. The CDR3 sequence: CASSPFGGLETQYF. The CDR3 bases are TGTGCCAGCAGCCCCTTCGGGGGTTTGGAGACCCAGTACTTC.

This clonotype was observed many times. The chain joins TRBV6-4 to TRBJ2-1; tentatively, D is TRBD1 (5 bases). Germline loops: CDR1 MRHNA, CDR2 SNTAGT. V dropped 2 bases and J dropped 2 bases, with 13 bases sitting between them. CDR3 length: 16 residues. The CDR3 nucleotides are TGTGCCAGCAGTGACGACGACAGAGCTCCCTACAATGAGCAGTTCTTC. Its protein product is CASSDDDRAPYNEQFF.